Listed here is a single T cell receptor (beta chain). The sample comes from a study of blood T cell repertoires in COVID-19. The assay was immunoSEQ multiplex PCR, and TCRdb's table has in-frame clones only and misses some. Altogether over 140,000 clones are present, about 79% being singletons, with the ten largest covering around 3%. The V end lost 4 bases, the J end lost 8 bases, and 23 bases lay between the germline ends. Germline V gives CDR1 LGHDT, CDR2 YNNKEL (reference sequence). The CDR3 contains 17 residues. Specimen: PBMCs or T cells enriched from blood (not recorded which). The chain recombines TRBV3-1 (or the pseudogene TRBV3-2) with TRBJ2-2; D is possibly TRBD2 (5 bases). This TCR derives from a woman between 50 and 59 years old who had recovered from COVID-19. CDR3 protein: CASSPESLQGGTGELFF. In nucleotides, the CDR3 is TGTGCCAGCAGCCCGGAGTCGCTCCAAGGAGGTACAGGGGAGCTGTTTTTT.